The next 5 T cell receptor beta chains were all read from a single sample in a study of cytomegalovirus exposure and HLA in healthy donors. PCR was performed using 60 Vbeta and 13 Jbeta primers. Here immunoSEQ multiplex PCR was the method, and the copy in TCRdb shows in-frame clones only, minus some. Of under 150,000 clones listed, about three quarters are singletons. The source material was PBMCs. Source of these receptors: a male donor in good health and CMV-seropositive.

V gene TRBV23-1 combines with J gene TRBJ2-7; 8 bases are shared with TRBD1. TRBV23-1 is labeled an ORF, and its function is uncertain. The J segment lost 1 base and the V segment lost 4 bases, leaving 9 bases of the junction unmatched. The CDR3 loop spans 16 amino acids. The CDR3: CASSPTRTGRSYEQYF. CDR3 nucleotides: TGCGCCAGCAGTCCAACGAGGACAGGGCGGTCCTACGAGCAGTACTTC.

This clone was observed a few times. The chain recombines TRBV6-1 with TRBJ2-7; 8 bases line up with TRBD1. Germline V gene sequence: CDR1 MNHNS, CDR2 SASEGT. The CDR3 consists of 17 residues. The V segment lost 1 base and the J segment 2 bases; nucleotides outside the gene matches: 10. CDR3 sequence (DNA): TGTGCCAGCAGTGAAGGCCCCGCCGTGACAGGGGCCTACGAGCAGTACTTC. This gives the protein CASSEGPAVTGAYEQYF.

This chain links TRBV5-1 with TRBJ1-1, with D possibly matching TRBD1 (6 bases). CDR3 length: 15 amino acids. Between the trimmed V and J ends, which lost 4 bases and 3 bases, there was a span of 16 bases. Per germline, CDR1 SGHRS and CDR2 YFSETQ. The CDR3 region is CASSPATGPHTEAFF. CDR3 DNA sequence: TGCGCCAGCAGCCCAGCCACAGGGCCTCACACTGAAGCTTTCTTT.

The rearrangement links TRBV9 to TRBJ2-7; a possible D gene is TRBD1 (5 bases). Germline V gene lookup returns CDR1 SGDLS and CDR2 YYNGEE. The CDR3 has 15 amino acids. V was cut by 0 bases and J by 2 bases, with 12 bases left in between. The chain's CDR3 is CASSVGAGFPYEQYF. CDR3 sequence (DNA): TGTGCCAGCAGCGTAGGGGCAGGGTTCCCCTACGAGCAGTACTTC.

This clone came up once. The chain employs TRBV27 and TRBJ2-7; weak D call: TRBD1 (6 bases). From germline, CDR1 is MNHEY and CDR2 SMNVEV (reference sequence). Between the trimmed V and J ends, which lost 3 bases and 4 bases, there was a span of 13 bases. This CDR3 region has 14 residues. CDR3 in amino acids: CASSLSGAIYEQYF. The CDR3 DNA reads TGTGCCAGCAGTTTGTCAGGGGCCATTTACGAGCAGTACTTC.